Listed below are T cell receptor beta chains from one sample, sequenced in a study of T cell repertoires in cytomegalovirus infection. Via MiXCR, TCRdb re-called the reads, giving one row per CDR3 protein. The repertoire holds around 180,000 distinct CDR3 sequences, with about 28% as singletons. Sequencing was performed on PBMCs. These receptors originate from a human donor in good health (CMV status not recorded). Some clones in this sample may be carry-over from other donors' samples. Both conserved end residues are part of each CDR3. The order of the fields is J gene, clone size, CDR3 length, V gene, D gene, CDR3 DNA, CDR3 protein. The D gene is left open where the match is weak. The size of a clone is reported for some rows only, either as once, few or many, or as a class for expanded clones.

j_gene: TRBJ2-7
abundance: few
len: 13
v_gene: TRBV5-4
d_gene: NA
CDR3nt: TGTGCCAGCAGCTCCACAGAGAGCTACGAGCAGTACTTC
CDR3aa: CASSSTESYEQYF

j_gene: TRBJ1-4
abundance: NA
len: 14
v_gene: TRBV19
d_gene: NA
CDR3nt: TGTGCCAGTAGTTCCGGGACGGAGAATGAAAAACTGTTTTTT
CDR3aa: CASSSGTENEKLFF

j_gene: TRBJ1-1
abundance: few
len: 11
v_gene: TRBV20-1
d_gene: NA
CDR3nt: TGCAGTGCTAGAGATCTGCCAGGGGCTTTCTTT
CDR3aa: CSARDLPGAFF

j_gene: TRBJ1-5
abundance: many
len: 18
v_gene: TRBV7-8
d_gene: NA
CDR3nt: TGTGCCAGCAGCTTACCCGGGACCGATACTTATAGCAATCAGCCCCAGCATTTT
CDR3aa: CASSLPGTDTYSNQPQHF

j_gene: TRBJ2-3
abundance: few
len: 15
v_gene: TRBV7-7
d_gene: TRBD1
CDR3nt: TGTGCTAGCAGTCTCCGGGACAGGAGCACAGATACGCAGTATTTT
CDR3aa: CASSLRDRSTDTQYF

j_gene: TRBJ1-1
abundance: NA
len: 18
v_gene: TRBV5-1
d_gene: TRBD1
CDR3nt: TGCGCCAGCAGCTTTAGGCCCCAGGGGGACTGGGGGACCACTGAAGCTTTCTTT
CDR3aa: CASSFRPQGDWGTTEAFF

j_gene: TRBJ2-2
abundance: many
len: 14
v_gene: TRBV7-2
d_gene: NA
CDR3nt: TGTGCCAGCAGCCGTGGGACCCCCGACGGGGAGCTGTTTTTT
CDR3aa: CASSRGTPDGELFF

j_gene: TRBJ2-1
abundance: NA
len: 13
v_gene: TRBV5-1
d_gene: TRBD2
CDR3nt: TGCGCCAGCGCACCTGGGGAGGGTGATGAGCAGTTCTTC
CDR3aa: CASAPGEGDEQFF

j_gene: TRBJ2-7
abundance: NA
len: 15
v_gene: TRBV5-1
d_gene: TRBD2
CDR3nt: TGCGCCAGCAGCTTGGCTCTAGCGGGGGCCTACGAGCAGTACTTC
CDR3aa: CASSLALAGAYEQYF

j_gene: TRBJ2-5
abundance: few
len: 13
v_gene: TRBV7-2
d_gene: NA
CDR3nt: TGTGCCAGCAGCCCGCGACTACAAGAGACCCAGTACTTC
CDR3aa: CASSPRLQETQYF

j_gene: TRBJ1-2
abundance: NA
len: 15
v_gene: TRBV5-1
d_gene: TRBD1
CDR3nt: TGCGCCAGAAACTCCGGGACAGGAGGGACCGTTGGCTACACCTTC
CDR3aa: CARNSGTGGTVGYTF

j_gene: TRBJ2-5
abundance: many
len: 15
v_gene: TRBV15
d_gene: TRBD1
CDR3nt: TGTGCCACCAGCAGAGATAGGGGGCTACAAGAGACCCAGTACTTC
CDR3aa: CATSRDRGLQETQYF

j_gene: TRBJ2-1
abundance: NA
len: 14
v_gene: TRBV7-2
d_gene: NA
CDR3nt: TGTGCCAGCAGCCCGTGGACAGCTTACAATGAGCAGTTCTTC
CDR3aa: CASSPWTAYNEQFF

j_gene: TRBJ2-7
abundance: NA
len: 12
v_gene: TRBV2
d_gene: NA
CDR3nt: TGTGCCAGCGGCCGGGACACCTACGAGCAGTACTTC
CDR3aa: CASGRDTYEQYF

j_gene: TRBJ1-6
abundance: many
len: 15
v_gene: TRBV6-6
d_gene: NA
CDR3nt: TGTGCCAGCAGTTACTTCAAGGCCAATAATTCACCCCTCCACTTT
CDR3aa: CASSYFKANNSPLHF

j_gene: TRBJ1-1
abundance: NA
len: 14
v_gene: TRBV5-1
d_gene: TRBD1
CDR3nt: TGCGCCAGCCAGGGGGGGCAGTCGGACACTGAAGCTTTCTTT
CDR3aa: CASQGGQSDTEAFF

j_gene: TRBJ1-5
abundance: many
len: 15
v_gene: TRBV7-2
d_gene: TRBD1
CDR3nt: TGTGCCAGCAGCCCCGGGACAGGGGGGAGGCAGCCCCAGCATTTT
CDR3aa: CASSPGTGGRQPQHF

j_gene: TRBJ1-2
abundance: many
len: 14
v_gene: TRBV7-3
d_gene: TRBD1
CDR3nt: TGTGCCAGCGGCCCGGATGACAGGGGTAATGGCTACACCTTC
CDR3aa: CASGPDDRGNGYTF

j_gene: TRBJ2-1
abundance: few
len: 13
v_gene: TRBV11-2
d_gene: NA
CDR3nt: TGTGCCAGCAGCTTAGAGCTCAGGGAGAAGCAGTTCTTC
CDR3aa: CASSLELREKQFF

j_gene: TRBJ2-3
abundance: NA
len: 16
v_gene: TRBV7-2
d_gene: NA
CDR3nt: TGTGCCAGCAGCCCTAGGGGGGGGCCAAGCACAGATACGCAGTATTTT
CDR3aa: CASSPRGGPSTDTQYF

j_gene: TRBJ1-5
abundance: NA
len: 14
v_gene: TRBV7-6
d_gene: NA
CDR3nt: TGTGCCAGCAGCCGAGACAACGAAAATCAGCCCCAGCATTTT
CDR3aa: CASSRDNENQPQHF

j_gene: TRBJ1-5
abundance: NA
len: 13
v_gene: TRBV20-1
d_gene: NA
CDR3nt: TGCAGTGCTCATCGAGACGAGTTTGAGCCCCAGCATTTT
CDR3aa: CSAHRDEFEPQHF

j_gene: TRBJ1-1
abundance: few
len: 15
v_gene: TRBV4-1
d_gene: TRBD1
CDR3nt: TGCGCCAGCAGCCAAGAGACAGGGCAGAACACTGAAGCTTTCTTT
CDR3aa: CASSQETGQNTEAFF

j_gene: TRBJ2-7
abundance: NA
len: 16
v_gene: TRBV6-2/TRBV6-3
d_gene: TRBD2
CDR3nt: TGTGCCAGCAGCCTCGATGAGGCTAGCGGGAGTCAAGAGCAGTACTTC
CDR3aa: CASSLDEASGSQEQYF

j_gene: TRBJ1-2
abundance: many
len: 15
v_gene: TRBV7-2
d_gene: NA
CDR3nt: TGTGCCAGCAGCTTAGCGCCGACGGGGAGCTATGGCTACACCTTC
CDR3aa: CASSLAPTGSYGYTF

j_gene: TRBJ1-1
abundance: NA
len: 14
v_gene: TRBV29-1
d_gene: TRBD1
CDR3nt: TGCAGCGTCGGGCCCAGACAGGGGAACACTGAAGCTTTCTTT
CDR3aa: CSVGPRQGNTEAFF

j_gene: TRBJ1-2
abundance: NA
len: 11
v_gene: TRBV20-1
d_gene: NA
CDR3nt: TGCAGTGCTACAGGGAACTATGGCTACACCTTC
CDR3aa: CSATGNYGYTF

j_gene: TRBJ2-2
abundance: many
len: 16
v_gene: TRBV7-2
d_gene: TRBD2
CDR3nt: TGTGCCAGCAGCCCGGGACTAGCGGGGAACACCGGGGAGCTGTTTTTT
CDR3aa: CASSPGLAGNTGELFF

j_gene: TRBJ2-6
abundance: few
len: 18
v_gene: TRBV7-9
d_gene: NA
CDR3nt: TGTGCCAGCAGCTTATACCCCGCCAATAAAGCTGGGGCCAACGTCCTGACTTTC
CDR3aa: CASSLYPANKAGANVLTF

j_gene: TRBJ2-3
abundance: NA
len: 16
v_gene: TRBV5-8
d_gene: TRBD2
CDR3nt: TGTGCCAGCAGCTTGCCTGGACTAGCGGCAGCAGATACGCAGTATTTT
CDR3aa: CASSLPGLAAADTQYF

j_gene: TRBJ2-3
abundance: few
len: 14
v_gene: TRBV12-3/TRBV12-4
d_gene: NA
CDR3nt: TGTGCCAGCAGGGCGGGGGCCAACACAGATACGCAGTATTTT
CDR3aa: CASRAGANTDTQYF

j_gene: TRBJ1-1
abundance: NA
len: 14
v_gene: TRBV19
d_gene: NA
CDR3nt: TGTGCCAGCTCTCCCCGGGGCAGGGACACTGAAGCTTTCTTT
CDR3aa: CASSPRGRDTEAFF

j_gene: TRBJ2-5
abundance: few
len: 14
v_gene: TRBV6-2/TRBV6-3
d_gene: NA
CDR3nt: TGTGCCAGCGCGTTAATCGAAGACCAAGAGACCCAGTACTTC
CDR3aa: CASALIEDQETQYF

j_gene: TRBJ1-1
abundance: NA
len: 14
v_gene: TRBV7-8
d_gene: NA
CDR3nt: TGTGCCAGCAGCTTTTCCCTCATGAACACTGAAGCTTTCTTT
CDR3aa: CASSFSLMNTEAFF

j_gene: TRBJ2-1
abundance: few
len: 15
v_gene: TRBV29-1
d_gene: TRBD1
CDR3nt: TGCAGCGTTGGGACAGGGGGCAGCTCCTACAATGAGCAGTTCTTC
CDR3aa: CSVGTGGSSYNEQFF

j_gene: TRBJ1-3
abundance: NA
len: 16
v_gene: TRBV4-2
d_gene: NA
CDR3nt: TGTGCCAGCAGCCAAGAGGTCGGGACGGGACGAAACACCATATATTTT
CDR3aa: CASSQEVGTGRNTIYF

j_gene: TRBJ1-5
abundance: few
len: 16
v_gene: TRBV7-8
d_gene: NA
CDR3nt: TGTGCCAGCAGCTTAGCAGGGGGATTTAGCAATCAGCCCCAGCATTTT
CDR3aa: CASSLAGGFSNQPQHF

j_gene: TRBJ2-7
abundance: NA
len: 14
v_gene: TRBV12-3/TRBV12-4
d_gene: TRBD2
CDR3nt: TGTGCCAGCAGTCGAGCGGGGGAATCGTACGAGCAGTACTTC
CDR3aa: CASSRAGESYEQYF

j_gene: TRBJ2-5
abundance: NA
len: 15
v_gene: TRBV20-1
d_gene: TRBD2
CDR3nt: TGCAGTGCTAGAGCCCTAGCGGGGTGGCAAGAGACCCAGTACTTC
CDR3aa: CSARALAGWQETQYF

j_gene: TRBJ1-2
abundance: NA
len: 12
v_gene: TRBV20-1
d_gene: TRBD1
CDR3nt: TGCAGTGCACACAGGGGGAACTATGGCTACACCTTC
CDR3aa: CSAHRGNYGYTF

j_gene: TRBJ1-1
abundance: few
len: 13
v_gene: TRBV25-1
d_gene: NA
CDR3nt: TGTGCCAGCAGTGATCAAGGGCGCACTGAAGCTTTCTTT
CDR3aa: CASSDQGRTEAFF

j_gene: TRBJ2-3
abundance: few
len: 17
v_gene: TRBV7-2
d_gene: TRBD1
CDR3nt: TGTGCCAGCAGCTTCTTACAGGGGGCAGGGCGCACAGATACGCAGTATTTT
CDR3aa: CASSFLQGAGRTDTQYF

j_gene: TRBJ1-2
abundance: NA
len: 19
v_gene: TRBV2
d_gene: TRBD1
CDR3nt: TGTGCCAGCAGTGAAGGGGGACAGGGGCCTGAAGAGGTGAACTATGGCTACACCTTC
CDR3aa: CASSEGGQGPEEVNYGYTF

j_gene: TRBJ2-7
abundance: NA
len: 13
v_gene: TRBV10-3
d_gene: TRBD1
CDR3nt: TGTGCCATCAGAACCGGGACAGAGAACGAGCAGTACTTC
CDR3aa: CAIRTGTENEQYF

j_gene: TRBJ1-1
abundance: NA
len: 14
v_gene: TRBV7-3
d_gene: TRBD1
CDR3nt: TGTGCCAGCAGCTTAATACAGGGGGACACTGAAGCTTTCTTT
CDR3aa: CASSLIQGDTEAFF

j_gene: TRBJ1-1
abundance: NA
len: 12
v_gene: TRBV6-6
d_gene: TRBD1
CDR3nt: TGTGCCAGCTTGGACAGGGTTGCTGAAGCTTTCTTT
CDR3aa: CASLDRVAEAFF

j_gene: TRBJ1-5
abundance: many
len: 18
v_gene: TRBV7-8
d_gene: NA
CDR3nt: TGTGCCAGCAGCTTAGGGGCGCGAGATGGACGATTGGGTCAGCCCCAGCATTTT
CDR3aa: CASSLGARDGRLGQPQHF

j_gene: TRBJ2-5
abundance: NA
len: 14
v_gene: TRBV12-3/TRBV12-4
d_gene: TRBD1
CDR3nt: TGTGCCAGCACCGATGACAGGGGGAAAGAGACCCAGTACTTC
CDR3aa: CASTDDRGKETQYF

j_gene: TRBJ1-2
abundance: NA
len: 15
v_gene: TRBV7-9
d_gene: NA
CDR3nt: TGTGCCAGCAGCGACACAGGGAGTAGGGGGTATGGCTACACCTTC
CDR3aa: CASSDTGSRGYGYTF

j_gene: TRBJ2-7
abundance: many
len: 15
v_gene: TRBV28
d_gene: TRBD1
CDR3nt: TGTGCCAGCAGGCGCCCAGGACAGGGGGCTGGCGAGCAGTACTTC
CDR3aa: CASRRPGQGAGEQYF

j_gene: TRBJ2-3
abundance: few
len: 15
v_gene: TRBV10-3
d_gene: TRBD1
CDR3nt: TGTGCCATCAGTAATGGGACAGGGAAGACGGTTACGCAGTATTTT
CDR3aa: CAISNGTGKTVTQYF

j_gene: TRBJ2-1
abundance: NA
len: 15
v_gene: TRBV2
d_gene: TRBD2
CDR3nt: TGTGCCAGCAGCCGACTAGCGGGGAGAAACAATGAGCAGTTCTTC
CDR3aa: CASSRLAGRNNEQFF

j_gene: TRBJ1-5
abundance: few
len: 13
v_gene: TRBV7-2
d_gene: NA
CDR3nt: TGTGCCAGCAGCGCAAATAGCAATCAGCCCCAGCATTTT
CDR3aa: CASSANSNQPQHF

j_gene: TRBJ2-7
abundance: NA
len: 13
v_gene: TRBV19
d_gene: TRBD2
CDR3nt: TGTGCCACCAGTGGGAGGGGCAGTTACGAGCAGTACTTC
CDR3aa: CATSGRGSYEQYF